These T cell receptor beta chains were read from a single sample in a study of cytomegalovirus exposure and HLA in healthy donors. The repertoire was sequenced with immunoSEQ multiplex PCR; TCRdb's copy has only in-frame clones and lacks some. In the table there are more than 150,000 clones, approximately 80% of which are singletons. The sequencing sample was made of PBMCs. These receptors all come from a girl aged 10 to 17 in good health and CMV-seropositive. Each CDR3 is given with its conserved first and last residue. Fields, in order: J gene, clone size, V gene, CDR3 protein. Size is stated for part of the rows, as once, few or many counts, or as a class when the clone is expanded.

TRBJ2-2 . TRBV27 CVSSEGGELFF
TRBJ2-1 . TRBV29-1 CSVVGGGTNEQFF
TRBJ2-1 once TRBV19 CASSIGRLAGWYEQFF
TRBJ2-5 . TRBV12-5 CASGEGLKETQYF
TRBJ1-4 . TRBV30 CAAAPNENLFF
TRBJ2-7 . TRBV27 CASSLWLAGGFLDEQYF
TRBJ1-4 . TRBV7-9 CASSLSQGRGQEKLFF
TRBJ2-7 . TRBV7-2 CASSPSGAYEQYF
TRBJ1-2 . TRBV2 CASSSTQPGGHGYTF
TRBJ1-5 . TRBV29-1 CSGQQGLDQPQHF
TRBJ2-3 . TRBV5-4 CASSWEYTDTQYF
TRBJ2-2 . TRBV9 CASSLDRAGELFF
TRBJ1-2 few TRBV6-6 CASSSFTGTANYGYTF